The 9 T cell receptor beta chains reported below all come from one sample, sequenced in a study of regulatory T cells in long-lasting Graves disease. Through Arm-PCR of CDR3 regions and iRepertoire HTBI primers, TCR beta libraries were built. TCRdb used MiXCR to reprocess the multiplex PCR reads, holding one entry per CDR3 protein. Of a few hundred thousand distinct CDR3 sequences in the sample, approximately 25% were seen once. Specified time point: persistent/refractory GD, antithyroid drugs over 5 years with positive TRAb. The TCR library was made from RNA extracted from PBMCs. The sequencing used peripheral blood mononuclear cells (PBMCs), collected when the disease was refractory, from a patient treated with antithyroid drugs. These receptors were taken from a woman in her 40s with Graves disease.

The chain recombines TRBV7-6 with TRBJ2-7; tentatively, D is TRBD2 (6 bases). The CDR3 length is 15 residues. Deletions cut 1 base from V and 2 bases from J, with 12 bases between. Germline assignment: CDR1 SGHVS and CDR2 FNYEAQ. The chain's CDR3 is CASSLGGGVTYEQYF. The CDR3 DNA follows: TGTGCCAGCAGCTTAGGAGGCGGGGTTACCTACGAGCAGTACTTC.

This chain links TRBV2 with TRBJ2-7; tentatively, D is TRBD1 (6 bases). This CDR3 contains 19 residues. Trimming removed 6 bases from V and 3 bases from J, with 30 bases in between. Germline CDR1 and CDR2: SNHLY and FYNNEI. The CDR3 nucleotides read TGTGCCAGCAGCTTACTCAGGACAGACCGCTTCCCCTCTTACTACGAGCAGTACTTC. Encoded protein: CASSLLRTDRFPSYYEQYF.

The chain joins TRBV2 to TRBJ2-7; D remains unclear. The CDR3 sequence is 14 residues long. CDR1 is SNHLY and CDR2 is FYNNEI in the germline V gene. V was pared by 6 bases and J by 3 bases, with 15 bases between. CDR3 region: CASSLRHRFYEQYF. CDR3 coding DNA: TGTGCCAGCAGCTTACGGCACAGATTCTACGAGCAGTACTTC. Together with reference TRBV2 and TRBJ2-7, the CDR3 gives the full variable domain: EPEVTQTPSHQVTQMGQEVILRCVPISNHLYFYWYRQILGQKVEFLVSFYNNEISEKSEIFDDQFSVERPDGSNFTLKIRSTKLEDSAMYFCASSLRHRFYEQYFGPGTRLTVT.

Of note for this clonotype: It is likely a read error: a sequence one base away is far more abundant. The gene calls are TRBV7-8 and TRBJ2-7, with TRBD2 matching over 11 bases. Germline loops: CDR1 SGHVS, CDR2 FQNEAQ. V dropped 5 bases and J dropped 3; count of bases not matched to a gene: 6. CDR3 length: 15 amino acids. The CDR3 DNA sequence: TGTGCCAGCAGCCCGAGACTAGCGGGAATCTACGAGCAGTACTTC. As protein: CASSPRLAGIYEQYF.

This clonotype has more than one count but fewer than ten. V gene TRBV5-6 combines with J gene TRBJ2-5; TRBD1 matches at 11 bases. Germline V gene lookup returns CDR1 SGHDT and CDR2 YYEEEE. V lost 0 bases to trimming and J lost 5 bases; unmatched junction nucleotides: 3. This CDR3 spans 15 amino acids. CDR3: CASSLGTGGGETQYF. The CDR3 nucleotides are TGTGCCAGCAGCTTGGGGACAGGGGGCGGGGAGACCCAGTACTTC.

A few counts support this clonotype. The J gene is TRBJ2-7, the V gene TRBV6-2 or TRBV6-3; 9 bases fit TRBD1. Germline values: CDR1 MNHEY, CDR2 SVGEGT. V shed 10 bases, J shed 2 bases, and the junction held 6 bases outside the gene matches. The CDR3 runs to 13 residues. CDR3 in DNA: TGTGCCACACGGACAGGGGTTACCTACGAGCAGTACTTC. Its translation: CATRTGVTYEQYF.

V gene TRBV5-1 combines with J gene TRBJ2-7, with D unclear. Germline loops: CDR1 SGHRS, CDR2 YFSETQ. CDR3 size: 14 residues. The V and J ends lost 4 bases and 5 bases respectively, with 16 bases between them. The CDR3 sequence is CASSAQPSSNEQYF. The CDR3 nucleotides are TGCGCCAGCAGCGCCCAGCCCTCGTCCAACGAGCAGTACTTC.

Many counts were recorded for this clonotype. The V call is TRBV16, the J call TRBJ2-7; D could derive from TRBD1 or TRBD2 (6 bases each). The CDR3 has 15 amino acids. Trimming left V 2 bases short and J 6 bases short, with 17 bases between. Germline V gene sequence: CDR1 KGHSY, CDR2 FQNENV. The chain's CDR3 is CASSQEPAGEVEQYF. The CDR3 bases are TGTGCCAGCAGCCAAGAGCCGGCAGGGGAGGTCGAGCAGTACTTC. The whole variable domain, filled in from reference TRBV16 and TRBJ2-7, reads GEEVAQTPKHLVRGEGQKAKLYCAPIKGHSYVFWYQQVLKNEFKFLISFQNENVFDETGMPKERFSAKCLPNSPCSLEIQATKLEDSAVYFCASSQEPAGEVEQYFGPGTRLTVT.

This clonotype was counted at least ten times. This chain connects TRBV11-2 to TRBJ2-2; a possible D gene is TRBD1 (5 bases). CDR3 length: 14 amino acids. Germline CDR1 and CDR2: SGHAT and FQNNGV. V lost 2 bases to trimming and J lost 6 bases, with 10 bases between them. CDR3 nucleotides: TGTGCCAGCAGCTTATCACAGGCGTCCGGGGAGCTGTTTTTT. Translating it yields CASSLSQASGELFF.